Listed below are T cell receptor beta chains from one sample, sequenced in a study of blood T cell repertoires in COVID-19. TCRdb's copy holds only in-frame clones and misses some; the assay was immunoSEQ multiplex PCR. In the table there are more than 250,000 clones, 70% to 90% of which are singletons. Input material: peripheral blood. The receptors shown here come from a man aged 18 to 29 who had recovered from COVID-19. CDR3s include the opening cysteine and the closing phenylalanine or tryptophan. D genes are given only for firm matches. Only part of the rows carry a size: once, few, many, or a class if the clone is expanded.

len: 14
v_gene: TRBV9
j_gene: TRBJ2-5
abundance: NA
d_gene: NA
CDR3nt: TGTGCCAGCAGCGTATCAGGGATAGGGGAGACCCAGTACTTC
CDR3aa: CASSVSGIGETQYF

len: 14
v_gene: TRBV7-9
j_gene: TRBJ1-1
abundance: few
d_gene: TRBD1
CDR3nt: TGTGCCAGCAGCCGTGGACAGGGGGAAACTGAAGCTTTCTTT
CDR3aa: CASSRGQGETEAFF

len: 11
v_gene: TRBV30
j_gene: TRBJ2-3
abundance: NA
d_gene: NA
CDR3nt: TGTGCCTGGAGCCAGACAGATACGCAGTATTTT
CDR3aa: CAWSQTDTQYF

len: 11
v_gene: TRBV12-3/TRBV12-4
j_gene: TRBJ1-1
abundance: NA
d_gene: NA
CDR3nt: TGTGCCAGCAGAACGGGATTTGAAGCTTTCTTT
CDR3aa: CASRTGFEAFF

len: 16
v_gene: TRBV7-2
j_gene: TRBJ1-3
abundance: NA
d_gene: TRBD1
CDR3nt: TGTGCCAGCAGCTTAGAAGGGGGCAGAAGTGGAAACACCATATATTTT
CDR3aa: CASSLEGGRSGNTIYF

len: 15
v_gene: TRBV7-9
j_gene: TRBJ2-3
abundance: NA
d_gene: NA
CDR3nt: TGTGCCAGCAGCTTAGATTGGGGCTACACAGATACGCAGTATTTT
CDR3aa: CASSLDWGYTDTQYF

len: 14
v_gene: TRBV18
j_gene: TRBJ2-3
abundance: NA
d_gene: NA
CDR3nt: TGTGCCAGCTCACCATATGAAGAGACTAGAGGAAAGTATTTT
CDR3aa: CASSPYEETRGKYF

len: 16
v_gene: TRBV6-5
j_gene: TRBJ2-3
abundance: NA
d_gene: TRBD2
CDR3nt: TGTGCCAGCAGTTACTCGACGGGACTACGCACAGATACGCAGTATTTT
CDR3aa: CASSYSTGLRTDTQYF

len: 14
v_gene: TRBV5-5
j_gene: TRBJ1-1
abundance: NA
d_gene: NA
CDR3nt: TGTGCCAGCAGCTCAACAGGGTTTGACACTGAAGCTTTCTTT
CDR3aa: CASSSTGFDTEAFF

len: 15
v_gene: TRBV2
j_gene: TRBJ1-4
abundance: once
d_gene: NA
CDR3nt: TGTGCCAGCAGTGATGACCCAGGTGGTAATGAAAAACTGTTTTTT
CDR3aa: CASSDDPGGNEKLFF

len: 18
v_gene: TRBV3-1/TRBV3-2
j_gene: TRBJ1-1
abundance: NA
d_gene: TRBD1
CDR3nt: TGTGCCAGCAGCCAAGATCTAGGGGGCAGCCCGGTGAACACTGAAGCTTTCTTT
CDR3aa: CASSQDLGGSPVNTEAFF

len: 16
v_gene: TRBV27
j_gene: TRBJ2-1
abundance: NA
d_gene: TRBD1
CDR3nt: TGTGCCAGCAGGGAATCCGGGACAGGGGGCTACAATGAGCAGTTCTTC
CDR3aa: CASRESGTGGYNEQFF

len: 13
v_gene: TRBV5-1
j_gene: TRBJ1-1
abundance: NA
d_gene: TRBD1
CDR3nt: TGCGCCAGCAGCTCGGACAGGGGCACTGAAGCTTTCTTT
CDR3aa: CASSSDRGTEAFF

len: 15
v_gene: TRBV28
j_gene: TRBJ2-7
abundance: NA
d_gene: NA
CDR3nt: TGTGCCAGCACCCGGTACTCTGTCGCTCGCTACGAGCAGTACTTC
CDR3aa: CASTRYSVARYEQYF

len: 17
v_gene: TRBV9
j_gene: TRBJ1-2
abundance: NA
d_gene: TRBD1
CDR3nt: TGTGCCAGCAGCGCAGACAGGGTTTTTTTCCCCAACTATGGCTACACCTTC
CDR3aa: CASSADRVFFPNYGYTF

len: 15
v_gene: TRBV19
j_gene: TRBJ1-2
abundance: NA
d_gene: NA
CDR3nt: TGTGCCAGTAGTCCCTTTGACGGGACTAACTATGGCTACACCTTC
CDR3aa: CASSPFDGTNYGYTF

len: 16
v_gene: TRBV6-6
j_gene: TRBJ1-1
abundance: NA
d_gene: NA
CDR3nt: TGTGCCAGCAGTTCCCGAGGGAGCCTTTTGAACACTGAAGCTTTCTTT
CDR3aa: CASSSRGSLLNTEAFF

len: 14
v_gene: TRBV6-6
j_gene: TRBJ1-2
abundance: few
d_gene: TRBD1
CDR3nt: TGTGCCAGCAAAACCGGGACAGAAGTCTATGGCTACACCTTC
CDR3aa: CASKTGTEVYGYTF

len: 15
v_gene: TRBV7-3
j_gene: TRBJ1-2
abundance: NA
d_gene: TRBD1
CDR3nt: TGTGCCAGCAGCTTAACGGGACAGGGGATTTATGGCTACACCTTC
CDR3aa: CASSLTGQGIYGYTF

len: 17
v_gene: TRBV5-1
j_gene: TRBJ2-7
abundance: NA
d_gene: TRBD1
CDR3nt: TGCGCCAGCAGCTTGGTTCCCCCCGGGACAGGTCTCCACGAGCAGTACTTC
CDR3aa: CASSLVPPGTGLHEQYF

len: 15
v_gene: TRBV4-3
j_gene: TRBJ2-1
abundance: NA
d_gene: NA
CDR3nt: TGCGCCAGCAGCCAAGATTCAGGACAGTACAATGAGCAGTTCTTC
CDR3aa: CASSQDSGQYNEQFF

len: 13
v_gene: TRBV13
j_gene: TRBJ2-5
abundance: NA
d_gene: NA
CDR3nt: TGTGCCAGCAGGTTAGCAGGAGGAGAGACCCAGTACTTC
CDR3aa: CASRLAGGETQYF

len: 14
v_gene: TRBV5-1
j_gene: TRBJ2-5
abundance: NA
d_gene: TRBD1
CDR3nt: TGCGCCAGTTCCCCAGGACAGGTTGACGAGACCCAGTACTTC
CDR3aa: CASSPGQVDETQYF

len: 14
v_gene: TRBV29-1
j_gene: TRBJ1-4
abundance: NA
d_gene: TRBD1
CDR3nt: TGCAGCGTCCGCACCGGACAGGGGGGAGAAAAACTGTTTTTT
CDR3aa: CSVRTGQGGEKLFF

len: 15
v_gene: TRBV18
j_gene: TRBJ2-7
abundance: once
d_gene: TRBD1
CDR3nt: TGTGCCAGCTCATTGGGACAGGCCTCCTCCTACGAGCAGTACTTC
CDR3aa: CASSLGQASSYEQYF

len: 13
v_gene: TRBV6-2/TRBV6-3
j_gene: TRBJ2-2
abundance: NA
d_gene: NA
CDR3nt: TGTGCCAGCAGCGTTCGGGGAGCCGGGGAGCTGTTTTTT
CDR3aa: CASSVRGAGELFF

len: 13
v_gene: TRBV6-5
j_gene: TRBJ1-5
abundance: NA
d_gene: NA
CDR3nt: TGTGCCAGCAGTCGACAGGTTCAACAGCCCCAGCATTTT
CDR3aa: CASSRQVQQPQHF

len: 14
v_gene: TRBV7-9
j_gene: TRBJ1-1
abundance: once
d_gene: NA
CDR3nt: TGTGCCAGCAGCTTAGGACAGATCAACACTGAAGCTTTCTTT
CDR3aa: CASSLGQINTEAFF

len: 16
v_gene: TRBV4-3
j_gene: TRBJ2-5
abundance: NA
d_gene: NA
CDR3nt: TGCGCCAGCAGCCAAGATAGAGGAGGGGGCGCGGAGACCCAGTACTTC
CDR3aa: CASSQDRGGGAETQYF

len: 15
v_gene: TRBV13
j_gene: TRBJ2-1
abundance: NA
d_gene: TRBD2
CDR3nt: TGTGCCAGCAGCTTTCTAGCGGGAGGGCTCAATGAGCAGTTCTTC
CDR3aa: CASSFLAGGLNEQFF

len: 14
v_gene: TRBV6-1
j_gene: TRBJ1-2
abundance: once
d_gene: TRBD1
CDR3nt: TGTGCCAGCAGTGAGGGGACAGGGAATCCTGGCTACACCTTC
CDR3aa: CASSEGTGNPGYTF

len: 14
v_gene: TRBV7-9
j_gene: TRBJ2-7
abundance: once
d_gene: TRBD1
CDR3nt: TGTGCCAGCAGCCCGAGGACAGGGATTGGCGAGCAGTACTTC
CDR3aa: CASSPRTGIGEQYF

len: 13
v_gene: TRBV19
j_gene: TRBJ1-4
abundance: NA
d_gene: NA
CDR3nt: TGTGCCAGTAGTAATACGCAGGCTGAAAAACTGTTTTTT
CDR3aa: CASSNTQAEKLFF

len: 13
v_gene: TRBV29-1
j_gene: TRBJ2-5
abundance: NA
d_gene: NA
CDR3nt: TGCAGCGGGTACCCGACGGGCCAAGAGACCCAGTACTTC
CDR3aa: CSGYPTGQETQYF

len: 16
v_gene: TRBV7-2
j_gene: TRBJ2-1
abundance: NA
d_gene: NA
CDR3nt: TGTGCCAGCAGCTTAGGTCCTAGCGACTCTCACAATGAGCAGTTCTTC
CDR3aa: CASSLGPSDSHNEQFF

len: 13
v_gene: TRBV7-9
j_gene: TRBJ2-2
abundance: NA
d_gene: NA
CDR3nt: TGTGCCAGCAGCCCTCGGGGCACCGGGGAGCTGTTTTTT
CDR3aa: CASSPRGTGELFF

len: 13
v_gene: TRBV3-1/TRBV3-2
j_gene: TRBJ2-1
abundance: few
d_gene: NA
CDR3nt: TGTGCCAGCAGCCACCGTGGGAGCAATGAGCAGTTCTTC
CDR3aa: CASSHRGSNEQFF

len: 14
v_gene: TRBV6-5
j_gene: TRBJ1-1
abundance: NA
d_gene: TRBD1
CDR3nt: TGTGCCAGCAGTTCCGGGACAGGGGGCCTTGAAGCTTTCTTT
CDR3aa: CASSSGTGGLEAFF

len: 17
v_gene: TRBV18
j_gene: TRBJ2-3
abundance: NA
d_gene: TRBD2
CDR3nt: TGTGCCAGCTCGCGGGAGACGGGGGGGCGCGGCACAGATACGCAGTATTTT
CDR3aa: CASSRETGGRGTDTQYF

len: 14
v_gene: TRBV20-1
j_gene: TRBJ1-2
abundance: NA
d_gene: TRBD1
CDR3nt: TGCAGTGCTAGTCCGGGACAGGAAATTTATGGCTACACCTTC
CDR3aa: CSASPGQEIYGYTF

len: 15
v_gene: TRBV10-3
j_gene: TRBJ2-1
abundance: once
d_gene: TRBD1
CDR3nt: TGTGCCATCAGTGCCCTGGGACAGGTGGCATCGGGGCAGTTCTTC
CDR3aa: CAISALGQVASGQFF

len: 17
v_gene: TRBV9
j_gene: TRBJ2-3
abundance: NA
d_gene: TRBD2
CDR3nt: TGTGCCAGCAGCGTATGGGCTAGCGGGATTAGCACAGATACGCAGTATTTT
CDR3aa: CASSVWASGISTDTQYF

len: 19
v_gene: TRBV18
j_gene: TRBJ2-1
abundance: NA
d_gene: TRBD1
CDR3nt: TGTGCCAGCTCACCCGGGACAGGGGGGATTGGAAGCTCCTACAATGAGCAGTTCTTC
CDR3aa: CASSPGTGGIGSSYNEQFF